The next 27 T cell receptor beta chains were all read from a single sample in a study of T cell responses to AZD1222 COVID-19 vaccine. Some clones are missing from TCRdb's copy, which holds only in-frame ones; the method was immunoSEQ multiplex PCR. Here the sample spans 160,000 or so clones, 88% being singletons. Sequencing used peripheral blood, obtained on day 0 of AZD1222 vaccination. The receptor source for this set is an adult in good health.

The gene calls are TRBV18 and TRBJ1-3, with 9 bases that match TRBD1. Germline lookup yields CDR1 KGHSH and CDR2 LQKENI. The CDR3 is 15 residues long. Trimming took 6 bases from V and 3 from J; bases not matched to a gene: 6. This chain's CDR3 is CASSLTGGGGNTIYF. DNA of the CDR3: TGTGCCAGCTCGCTCACAGGGGGCGGTGGAAACACCATATATTTT.

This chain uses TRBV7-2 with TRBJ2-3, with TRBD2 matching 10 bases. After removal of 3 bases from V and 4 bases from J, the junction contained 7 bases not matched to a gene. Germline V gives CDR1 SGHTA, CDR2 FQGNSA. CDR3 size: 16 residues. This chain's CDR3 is CASSFRAGGHADTQYF. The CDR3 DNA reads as TGTGCCAGCAGCTTCAGAGCGGGGGGGCATGCAGATACGCAGTATTTT.

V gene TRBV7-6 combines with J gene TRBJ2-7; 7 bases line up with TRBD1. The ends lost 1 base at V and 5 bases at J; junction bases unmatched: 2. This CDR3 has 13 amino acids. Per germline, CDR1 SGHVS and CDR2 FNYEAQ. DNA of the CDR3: TGTGCCAGCAGCTTAGGGCAGGGGGACGAGCAGTACTTC. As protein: CASSLGQGDEQYF.

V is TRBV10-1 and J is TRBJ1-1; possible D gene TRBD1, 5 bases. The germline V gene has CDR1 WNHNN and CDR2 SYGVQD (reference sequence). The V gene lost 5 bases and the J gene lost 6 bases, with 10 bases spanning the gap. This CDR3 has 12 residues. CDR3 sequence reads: CASSPGGPEAFF. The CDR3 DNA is TGCGCCAGCAGTCCCGGGGGACCTGAAGCTTTCTTT.

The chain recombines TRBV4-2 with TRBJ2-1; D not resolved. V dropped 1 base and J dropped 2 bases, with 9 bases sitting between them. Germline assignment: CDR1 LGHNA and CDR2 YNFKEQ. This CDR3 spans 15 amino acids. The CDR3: CASSQGLTTYNEQFF. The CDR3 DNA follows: TGTGCCAGCAGCCAAGGACTTACCACCTACAATGAGCAGTTCTTC.

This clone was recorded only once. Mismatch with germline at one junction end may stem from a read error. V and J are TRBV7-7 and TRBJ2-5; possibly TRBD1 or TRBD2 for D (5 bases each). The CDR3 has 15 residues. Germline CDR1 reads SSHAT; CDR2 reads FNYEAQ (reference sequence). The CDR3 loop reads CASSLGQGGQETQYF. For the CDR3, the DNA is TGTGCTAGCAGCTTGGGGCAGGGCGGGCAAGAGACCCAGTACTTC.

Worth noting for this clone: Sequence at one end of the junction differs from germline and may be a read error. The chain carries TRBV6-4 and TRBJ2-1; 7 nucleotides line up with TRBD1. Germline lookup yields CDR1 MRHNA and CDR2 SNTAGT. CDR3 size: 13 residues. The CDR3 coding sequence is TGTGCCAGCAGTGACGCCCCGGACAGGCCGTTACTCTTC. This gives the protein CASSDAPDRPLLF.

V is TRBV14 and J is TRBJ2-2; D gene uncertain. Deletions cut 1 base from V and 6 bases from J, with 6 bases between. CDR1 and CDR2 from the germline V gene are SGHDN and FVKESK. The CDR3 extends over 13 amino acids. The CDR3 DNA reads TGTGCCAGCAGCCAAGTCGCGGCCGGGGAGCTGTTTTTT. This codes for CASSQVAAGELFF.

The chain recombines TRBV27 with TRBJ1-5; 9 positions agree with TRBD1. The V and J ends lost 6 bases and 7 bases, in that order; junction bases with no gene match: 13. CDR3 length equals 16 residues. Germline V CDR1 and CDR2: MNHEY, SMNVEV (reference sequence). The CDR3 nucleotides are TGTGCCAGCAGACAACCAGGGACAGGGCTTTACCAGCCCCAGCATTTT. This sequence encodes CASRQPGTGLYQPQHF.

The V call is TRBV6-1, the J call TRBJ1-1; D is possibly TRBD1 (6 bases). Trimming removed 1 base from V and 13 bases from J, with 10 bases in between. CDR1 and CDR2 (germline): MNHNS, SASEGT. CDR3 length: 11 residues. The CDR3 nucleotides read TGTGCCAGCAGTGAAGAGGGAGGGGGTTTCTTT. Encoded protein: CASSEEGGGFF.

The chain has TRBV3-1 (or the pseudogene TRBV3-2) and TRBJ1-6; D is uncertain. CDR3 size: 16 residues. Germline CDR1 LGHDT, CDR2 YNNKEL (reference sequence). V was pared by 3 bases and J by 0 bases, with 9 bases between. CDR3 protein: CASSQTGFSYNSPLHF. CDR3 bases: TGTGCCAGCAGCCAGACCGGATTCTCCTATAATTCACCCCTCCACTTT.

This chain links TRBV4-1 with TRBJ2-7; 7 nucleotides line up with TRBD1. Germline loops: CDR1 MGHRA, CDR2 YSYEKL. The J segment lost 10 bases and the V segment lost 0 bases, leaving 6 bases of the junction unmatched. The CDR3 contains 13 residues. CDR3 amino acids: CASSQDSTGTQYF. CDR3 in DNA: TGCGCCAGCAGCCAAGATTCGACAGGGACACAGTACTTC.

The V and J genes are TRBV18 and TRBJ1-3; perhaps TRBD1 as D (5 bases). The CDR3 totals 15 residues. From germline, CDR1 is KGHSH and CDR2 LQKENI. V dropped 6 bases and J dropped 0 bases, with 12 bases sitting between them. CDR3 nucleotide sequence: TGTGCCAGCTCGTGGGACGGGCGCTCTGGAAACACCATATATTTT. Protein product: CASSWDGRSGNTIYF.

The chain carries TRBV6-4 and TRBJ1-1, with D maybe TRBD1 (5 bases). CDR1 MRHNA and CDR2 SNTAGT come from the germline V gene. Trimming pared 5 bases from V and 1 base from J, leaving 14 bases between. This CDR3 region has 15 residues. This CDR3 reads CASSSRGGGNTEAFF. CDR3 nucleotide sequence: TGTGCCAGCAGTTCCCGCGGGGGTGGGAACACTGAAGCTTTCTTT.

The CDR3, as DNA: TGTGCCAGCAGTTACACCCCAGCCCGATACAATGAGCAGTTCTTC. Its protein is CASSYTPARYNEQFF. This chain joins TRBV6-2 or TRBV6-3 and TRBJ2-1; D ambiguous. The V end was cut by 2 bases, the J end by 4 bases, with 12 bases between. CDR3 length: 15 amino acids. Germline lookup yields CDR1 MNHEY and CDR2 SVGEGT.

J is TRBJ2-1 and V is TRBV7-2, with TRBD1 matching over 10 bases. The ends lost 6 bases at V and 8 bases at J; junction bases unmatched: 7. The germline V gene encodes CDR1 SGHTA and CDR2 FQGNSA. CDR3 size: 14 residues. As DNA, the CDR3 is TGTGCCAGCAGACAGGGACAGGGGTTCGATGAGCAGTTCTTC. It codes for CASRQGQGFDEQFF.

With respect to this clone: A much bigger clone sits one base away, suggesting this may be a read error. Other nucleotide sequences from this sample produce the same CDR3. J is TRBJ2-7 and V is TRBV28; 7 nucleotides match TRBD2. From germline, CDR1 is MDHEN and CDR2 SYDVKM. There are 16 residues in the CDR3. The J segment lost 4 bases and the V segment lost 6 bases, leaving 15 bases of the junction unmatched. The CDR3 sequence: CASSKFLGGVGYEQYF. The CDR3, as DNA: TGTGCCAGCAGCAAATTCCTGGGGGGGGTAGGGTACGAGCAGTACTTC.

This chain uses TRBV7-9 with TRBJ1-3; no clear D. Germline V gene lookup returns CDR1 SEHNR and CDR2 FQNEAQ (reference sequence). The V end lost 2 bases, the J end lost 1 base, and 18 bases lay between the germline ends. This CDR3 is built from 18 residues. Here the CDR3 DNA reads TGTGCCAGCAGCTTACGTATACTGACGCGTCCATCTGGAAACACCATATATTTT. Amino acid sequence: CASSLRILTRPSGNTIYF. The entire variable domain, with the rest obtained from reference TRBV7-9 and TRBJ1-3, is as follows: DTGVSQNPRHKITKRGQNVTFRCDPISEHNRLYWYRQTLGQGPEFLTYFQNEAQLEKSRLLSDRFSAERPKGSFSTLEIQRTEQGDSAMYLCASSLRILTRPSGNTIYFGEGSWLTVV.

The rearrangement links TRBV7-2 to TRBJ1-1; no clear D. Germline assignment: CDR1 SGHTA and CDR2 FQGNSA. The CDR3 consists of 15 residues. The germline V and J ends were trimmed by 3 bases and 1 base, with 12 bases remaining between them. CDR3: CASSLRETRNTEAFF. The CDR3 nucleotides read TGTGCCAGCAGCTTGAGGGAGACACGGAACACTGAAGCTTTCTTT.

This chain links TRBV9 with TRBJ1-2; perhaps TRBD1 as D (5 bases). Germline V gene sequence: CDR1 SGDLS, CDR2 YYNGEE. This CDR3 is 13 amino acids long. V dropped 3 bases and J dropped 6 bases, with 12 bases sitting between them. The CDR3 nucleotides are TGTGCCAGCAGCGCTGGGGGGAGGGATGGCTACACCTTC. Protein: CASSAGGRDGYTF.

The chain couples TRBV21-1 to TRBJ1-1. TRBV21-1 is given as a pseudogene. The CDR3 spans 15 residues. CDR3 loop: CASSKDRRFGTEAFF. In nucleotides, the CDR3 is TGTGCCAGCAGCAAAGATCGCCGTTTCGGCACTGAAGCTTTCTTT.

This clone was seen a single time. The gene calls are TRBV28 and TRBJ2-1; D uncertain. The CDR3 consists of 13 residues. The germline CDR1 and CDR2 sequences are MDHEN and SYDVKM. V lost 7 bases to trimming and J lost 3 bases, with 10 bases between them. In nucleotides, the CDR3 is TGTGCCAGCATCTCGGGTAGCTACAATGAGCAGTTCTTC. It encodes CASISGSYNEQFF.

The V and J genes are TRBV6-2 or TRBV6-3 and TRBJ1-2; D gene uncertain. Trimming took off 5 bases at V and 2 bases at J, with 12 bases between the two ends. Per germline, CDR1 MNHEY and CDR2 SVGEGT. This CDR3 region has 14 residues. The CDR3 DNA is TGTGCCAGCAGTCCGGGTACAAGGAACTATGGCTACACCTTC. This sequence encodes CASSPGTRNYGYTF.

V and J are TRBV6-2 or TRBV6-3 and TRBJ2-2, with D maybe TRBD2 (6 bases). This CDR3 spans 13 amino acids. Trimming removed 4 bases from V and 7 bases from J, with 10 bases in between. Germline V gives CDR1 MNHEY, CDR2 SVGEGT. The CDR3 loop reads CASSLGGVGELFF. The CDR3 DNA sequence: TGTGCCAGCAGTTTAGGCGGGGTCGGGGAGCTGTTTTTT.

Here the CDR3 reads CSVRWRERLNTEAFF. For the CDR3, the DNA is TGCAGCGTTAGGTGGAGGGAGAGACTGAACACTGAAGCTTTCTTT. The chain links TRBV29-1 to TRBJ1-1; the D is unclear. CDR1 and CDR2 (germline): SQVTM, ANQGSEA. The CDR3 has 15 amino acids. Trimming left V 5 bases short and J 0 bases short, with 16 bases between. Full variable domain (outside the CDR3, taken from reference TRBV29-1 and TRBJ1-1): SAVISQKPSRDICQRGTSLTIQCQVDSQVTMMFWYRQQPGQSLTLIATANQGSEATYESGFVIDKFPISRPNLTFSTLTVSNMSPEDSSIYLCSVRWRERLNTEAFFGQGTRLTVV.

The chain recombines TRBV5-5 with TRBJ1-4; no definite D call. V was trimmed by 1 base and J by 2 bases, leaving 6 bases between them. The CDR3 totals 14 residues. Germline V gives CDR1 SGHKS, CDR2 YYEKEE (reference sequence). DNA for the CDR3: TGTGCCAGCAGCTTGCTTCAGACTAATGAAAAACTGTTTTTT. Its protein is CASSLLQTNEKLFF.

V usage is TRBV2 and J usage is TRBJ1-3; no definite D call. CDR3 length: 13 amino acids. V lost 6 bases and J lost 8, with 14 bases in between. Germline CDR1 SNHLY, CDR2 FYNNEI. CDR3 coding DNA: TGTGCCAGCAGCGTAGGGTGGGTTGACACCATATATTTT. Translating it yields CASSVGWVDTIYF. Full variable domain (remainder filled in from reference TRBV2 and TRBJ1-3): EPEVTQTPSHQVTQMGQEVILRCVPISNHLYFYWYRQILGQKVEFLVSFYNNEISEKSEIFDDQFSVERPDGSNFTLKIRSTKLEDSAMYFCASSVGWVDTIYFGEGSWLTVV.